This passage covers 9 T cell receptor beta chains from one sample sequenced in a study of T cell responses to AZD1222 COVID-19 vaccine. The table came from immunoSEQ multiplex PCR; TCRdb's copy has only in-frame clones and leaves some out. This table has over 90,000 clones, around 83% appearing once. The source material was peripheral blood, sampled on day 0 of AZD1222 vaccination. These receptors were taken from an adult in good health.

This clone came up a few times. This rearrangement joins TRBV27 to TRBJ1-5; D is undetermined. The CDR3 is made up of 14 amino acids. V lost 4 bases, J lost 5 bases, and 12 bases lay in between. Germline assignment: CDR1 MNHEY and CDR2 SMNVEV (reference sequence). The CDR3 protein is CASSSNGADQPQHF. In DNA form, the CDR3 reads TGTGCCAGCAGTTCTAACGGCGCAGATCAGCCCCAGCATTTT.

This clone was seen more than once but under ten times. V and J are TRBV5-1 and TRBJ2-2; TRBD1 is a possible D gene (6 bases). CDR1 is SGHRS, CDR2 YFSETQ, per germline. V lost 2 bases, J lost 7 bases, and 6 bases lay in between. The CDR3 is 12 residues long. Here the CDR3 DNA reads TGCGCCAGCAGCTTAGGGGGCGGGGAGCTGTTTTTT. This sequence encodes CASSLGGGELFF.

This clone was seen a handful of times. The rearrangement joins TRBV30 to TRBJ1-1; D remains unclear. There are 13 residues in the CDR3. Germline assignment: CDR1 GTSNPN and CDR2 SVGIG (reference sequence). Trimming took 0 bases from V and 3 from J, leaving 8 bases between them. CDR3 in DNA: TGTGCCTGGAGTGTTAGGGAGGACACTGAAGCTTTCTTT. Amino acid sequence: CAWSVREDTEAFF.

The DNA for the CDR3 is TGTGCCAGCAGCAGGGGACAGGGGGAGACCCAGTACTTC. This translates into CASSRGQGETQYF. This chain joins TRBV7-2 and TRBJ2-5; 10 bases are shared with TRBD1. Germline CDR1 SGHTA, CDR2 FQGNSA. J was trimmed by 5 bases and V by 5 bases; bases with no gene match: 2. CDR3 size: 13 residues.

The CDR3 nucleotides read TGCAGCGTTGCCACAGGGAGCCCATCCTACGAGCAGTACTTC. Its translation is CSVATGSPSYEQYF. This rearrangement joins TRBV29-1 to TRBJ2-7, with a weak D call TRBD1 (6 bases). V was pared by 4 bases and J by 1 base, with 14 bases between. Germline V gives CDR1 SQVTM, CDR2 ANQGSEA. There are 14 residues in the CDR3.

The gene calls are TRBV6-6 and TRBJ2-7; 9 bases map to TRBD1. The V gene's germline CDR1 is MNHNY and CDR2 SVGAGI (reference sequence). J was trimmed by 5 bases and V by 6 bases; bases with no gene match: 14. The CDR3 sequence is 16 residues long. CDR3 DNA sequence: TGTGCCAGCAGGGCAGTTTCGGGACAGGGTTCCCACGAGCAGTACTTC. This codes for CASRAVSGQGSHEQYF.

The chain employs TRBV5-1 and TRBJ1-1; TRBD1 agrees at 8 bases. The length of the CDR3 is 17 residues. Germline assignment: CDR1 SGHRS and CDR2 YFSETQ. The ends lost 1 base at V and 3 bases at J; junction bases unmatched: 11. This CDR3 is CASSLIPGAGGHTEAFF. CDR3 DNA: TGCGCCAGCAGCTTGATCCCTGGTGCAGGGGGCCACACTGAAGCTTTCTTT.

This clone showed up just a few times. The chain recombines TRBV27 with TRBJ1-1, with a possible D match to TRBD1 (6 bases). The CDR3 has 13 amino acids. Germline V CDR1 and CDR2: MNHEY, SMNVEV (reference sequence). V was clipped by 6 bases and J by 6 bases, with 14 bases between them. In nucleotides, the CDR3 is TGTGCCAGCAGAACGAATAGGGGGTCTGAAGCTTTCTTT. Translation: CASRTNRGSEAFF.

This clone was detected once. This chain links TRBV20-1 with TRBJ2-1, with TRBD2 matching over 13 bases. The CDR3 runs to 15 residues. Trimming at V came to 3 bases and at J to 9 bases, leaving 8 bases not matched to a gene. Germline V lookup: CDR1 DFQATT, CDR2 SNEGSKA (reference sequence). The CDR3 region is CSASTLAGGPREQFF. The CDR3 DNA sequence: TGCAGTGCTAGTACACTAGCGGGAGGGCCCCGTGAGCAGTTCTTC.